This is a list of T cell receptor beta chains from one sample in a study of PD-L1 blockade in urothelial cancer. Profiled with immunoSEQ multiplex PCR; TCRdb holds only in-frame clones, not every one. The sample has about 50,000 clones, approximately 90% seen once; the top ten hold around 8%. The starting material was PBMCs, obtained around atezolizumab (anti-PD-L1) treatment. All receptors derive from a man in his sixties with urothelial cancer. CDR3s include the opening cysteine and the closing phenylalanine or tryptophan. Each record gives: V gene, D gene, J gene, clone size, CDR3 protein, CDR3 DNA. D genes are given only for firm matches. Clone size is not always given. Where it is, it says once, few, many or a class for expanded clones.

V: TRBV7-6; D: TRBD2; J: TRBJ2-5; size: once; CDR3: CASTLGGGSQETQYF; DNA: TGTGCCAGCACTCTGGGCGGGGGGTCCCAAGAGACCCAGTACTTC
V: TRBV2; D: TRBD1; J: TRBJ1-4; size: .; CDR3: CASSDLTGGNEKLFF; DNA: TGTGCCAGCAGTGATTTGACAGGGGGTAATGAAAAACTGTTTTTT
V: TRBV6-1; D: .; J: TRBJ2-4; size: once; CDR3: CASSDGPAKNIQYF; DNA: TGTGCCAGCAGTGATGGGCCAGCCAAAAACATTCAGTACTTC
V: TRBV25-1; D: TRBD1; J: TRBJ1-2; size: .; CDR3: CASTQGLGGYTF; DNA: TGTGCCAGCACACAGGGGTTGGGTGGCTACACCTTC
V: TRBV9; D: .; J: TRBJ1-3; size: .; CDR3: CASSPPGVSGNTIYF; DNA: TGTGCCAGCAGCCCACCCGGGGTGTCTGGAAACACCATATATTTT
V: TRBV4-3; D: .; J: TRBJ2-2; size: .; CDR3: CASSQRTDRYPNTGELFF; DNA: TGCGCCAGCAGCCAACGAACTGACAGGTACCCGAACACCGGGGAGCTGTTTTTT
V: TRBV18; D: .; J: TRBJ2-5; size: few; CDR3: CASSPGERETQYF; DNA: TGTGCCAGCTCACCAGGGGAGCGAGAGACCCAGTACTTC
V: TRBV4-3; D: .; J: TRBJ1-3; size: few; CDR3: CASSLTGTGNTIYF; DNA: TGCGCCAGCAGCCTGACAGGCACTGGAAACACCATATATTTT
V: TRBV7-2; D: TRBD1; J: TRBJ2-7; size: .; CDR3: CASSKAGTGSYEQYF; DNA: TGTGCCAGCAGCAAAGCCGGGACAGGATCTTACGAGCAGTACTTC
V: TRBV9; D: TRBD2; J: TRBJ2-3; size: .; CDR3: CASSRSFVAGGGTDTQYF; DNA: TGTGCCAGCAGTCGTAGCTTTGTAGCGGGGGGCGGCACAGATACGCAGTATTTT
V: TRBV12-5; D: TRBD1; J: TRBJ1-5; size: .; CDR3: CASGGGQVSNQPQHF; DNA: TGTGCTAGTGGTGGCGGACAGGTTAGCAATCAGCCCCAGCATTTT
V: TRBV2; D: .; J: TRBJ2-7; size: .; CDR3: CASGAGLSYEQYF; DNA: TGTGCCAGCGGCGCGGGGCTATCCTACGAGCAGTACTTC
V: TRBV28; D: TRBD1; J: TRBJ1-1; size: .; CDR3: CASSFTGGITEAFF; DNA: TGTGCCAGCAGTTTTACAGGGGGAATCACTGAAGCTTTCTTT